This TCR beta chain is drawn from a study of blood T cell repertoires in COVID-19. Study details: The samples span acute and convalescent COVID-19 from the United States, Italy and Spain. The analysed material was cDNA or gDNA that came from T cells, B-cell-depleted T cells, or PBMCs.

Original processing methods: From reference gene primer amplification, estimates of nucleated cell counts were derived. Produced via immunoSEQ multiplex PCR; TCRdb's table is partial and in-frame only. That table furnishes V, J and clone size, whereas the DNA furnished D and trimming. In the table there are fewer than 70,000 clones, 80% to 90% of which are singletons. The CDR3 has 16 amino acids. Germline CDR1 is SGHRS and CDR2 is YFSETQ. V trimming: 0 bases; J trimming: 5 bases; junction bases outside the gene matches: 4. The sequence derives from a human donor in a cohort sampled during active COVID-19. Sequenced sample: peripheral blood. V is TRBV5-1 and J is TRBJ2-1, with 11 bases lining up with TRBD2. CDR3 bases: TGCGCCAGCAGCTTGGGCGGGACTAGCGGCGACAATGAGCAGTTCTTC. This translates into CASSLGGTSGDNEQFF.